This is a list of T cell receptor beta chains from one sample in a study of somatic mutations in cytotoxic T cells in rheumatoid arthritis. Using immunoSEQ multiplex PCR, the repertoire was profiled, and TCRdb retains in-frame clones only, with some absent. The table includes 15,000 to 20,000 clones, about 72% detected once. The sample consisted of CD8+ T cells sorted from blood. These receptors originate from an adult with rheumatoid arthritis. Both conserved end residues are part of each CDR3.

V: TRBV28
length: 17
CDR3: CASSLWGQGDSNQPQHF

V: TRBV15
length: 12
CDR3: CATSRYYNEQFF

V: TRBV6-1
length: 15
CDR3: CASIPGQSSYNEQFF

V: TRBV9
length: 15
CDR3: CASSATGGINEKLFF

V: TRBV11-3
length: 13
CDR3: CASSLQGGYEQYF

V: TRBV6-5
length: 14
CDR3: CASSWGTTNYEQYF

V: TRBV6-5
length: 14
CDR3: CASKTGGEESPLHF

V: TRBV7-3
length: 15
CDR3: CASSSSGGINNEQFF

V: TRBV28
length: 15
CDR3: CASTEGQYARNTIYF

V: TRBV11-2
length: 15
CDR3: CASSLEWQNQETQYF

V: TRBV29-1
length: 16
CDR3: CSVESSGQGGYYEQYF

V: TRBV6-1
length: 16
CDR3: CASSAQTGVGNQPQHF

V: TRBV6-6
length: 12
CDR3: CASSFGTGELFF

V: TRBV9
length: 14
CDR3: CASGGVGSNQPQHF

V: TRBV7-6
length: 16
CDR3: CASSSTGEDGANVLTF

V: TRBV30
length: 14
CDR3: CAWKAPRDTGELFF

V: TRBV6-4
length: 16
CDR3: CASSDSAGSHTGELFF

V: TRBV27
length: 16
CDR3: CASVRGASGGGNEQFF

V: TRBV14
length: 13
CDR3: CASNGREGTEAFF

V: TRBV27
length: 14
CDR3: CASSSSLGVGFYTF

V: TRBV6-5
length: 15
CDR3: CASSYLGEANEKLFF

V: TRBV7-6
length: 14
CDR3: CASSPAGAYTEAFF

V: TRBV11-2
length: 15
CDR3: CASSLSGTAGEKLFF

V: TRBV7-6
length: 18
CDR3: CASSLAHSLAGFYNEQFF